The 24 T cell receptor beta chains below come from one sample, sequenced in a study of T cell repertoires in cytomegalovirus infection. TCRdb recomputed calls from the reads with MiXCR, one row per CDR3 protein. The table shows around 290,000 distinct CDR3 sequences, with about 23% occurring only once. Source material: PBMCs. All receptors come from a human donor in good health (CMV status not recorded). Some clones in this sample may be carry-over from other donors' samples.

The chain couples TRBV5-4 to TRBJ2-3, with 9 bases fitting TRBD2. The trim removed 5 bases at V and 4 bases at J, leaving 8 bases unmatched. The CDR3 sequence is 15 residues long. Germline assignment: CDR1 SGHNT and CDR2 YYREEE (reference sequence). The CDR3 region is CASSVGRGGADTQYF. The CDR3 DNA is TGTGCCAGCAGTGTCGGCCGCGGGGGGGCAGATACGCAGTATTTT. The variable domain in full, completed from reference TRBV5-4 and TRBJ2-3, reads ETGVTQSPTHLIKTRGQQVTLRCSSQSGHNTVSWYQQALGQGPQFIFQYYREEENGRGNFPPRFSGLQFPNYSSELNVNALELDDSALYLCASSVGRGGADTQYFGPGTRLTVL.

This rearrangement joins TRBV10-3 to TRBJ2-3; 8 nucleotides align to TRBD2. In germline, CDR1 is ENHRY, CDR2 SYGVKD. The CDR3 covers 14 residues. V dropped 8 bases and J dropped 4; count of bases not matched to a gene: 8. CDR3 nucleotides: TGTGCCATCCACCGGGGGGGCCCCGCAGATACGCAGTATTTT. As protein: CAIHRGGPADTQYF.

This clonotype was seen a handful of times. The chain links TRBV29-1 to TRBJ1-1; D is unresolved. Germline values: CDR1 SQVTM, CDR2 ANQGSEA. V shed 7 bases and J shed 4 bases, with 13 bases lying between them. The CDR3 contains 12 residues. For the CDR3, the DNA is TGCAGCGGGTCTGACGGTTTCACTGAAGCTTTCTTT. This encodes CSGSDGFTEAFF.

The V gene is TRBV7-2, the J gene TRBJ2-3; 9 bases map to TRBD2. Germline V gene lookup returns CDR1 SGHTA and CDR2 FQGNSA. This CDR3 is built from 15 residues. V gave up 4 bases and J gave up 4 bases; unmatched junction bases: 6. The CDR3 protein is CASSYSGSSADTQYF. CDR3 nucleotide sequence: TGTGCCAGCAGCTATAGCGGGAGTTCTGCAGATACGCAGTATTTT.

The chain uses TRBV29-1 and TRBJ2-1; perhaps D is TRBD1 or TRBD2 (6 bases each). Germline assignment: CDR1 SQVTM and CDR2 ANQGSEA. Trimming took off 4 bases at V and 3 bases at J, with 10 bases between the two ends. The CDR3 is 13 residues long. The CDR3 loop is CSVAGGHYNEQFF. The CDR3 DNA reads as TGCAGCGTTGCCGGGGGCCACTACAATGAGCAGTTCTTC.

The chain recombines TRBV28 with TRBJ2-3; 7 bases map to TRBD2. Per germline, CDR1 MDHEN and CDR2 SYDVKM. The CDR3 is made up of 15 amino acids. V lost 3 bases and J lost 2; bases outside the gene matches: 5. CDR3 nucleotides: TGTGCCAGCAGTTTGTGGGGGGGTCTCACAGATACGCAGTATTTT. Translating gives CASSLWGGLTDTQYF.

The V call is TRBV7-3, the J call TRBJ1-1, with D uncertain. The V end lost 5 bases, the J end lost 1 base, and 8 bases lay between the germline ends. CDR1 and CDR2 from the germline V gene are SGHTA and FQGTGA. CDR3 size: 13 residues. CDR3: CASSTRQNTEAFF. The CDR3 nucleotides are TGTGCCAGCAGCACCCGACAGAACACTGAAGCTTTCTTT. Drawing the rest from reference TRBV7-3 and TRBJ1-1, the complete variable domain is GAGVSQTPSNKVTEKGKYVELRCDPISGHTALYWYRQSLGQGPEFLIYFQGTGAADDSGLPNDRFFAVRPEGSVSTLKIQRTERGDSAVYLCASSTRQNTEAFFGQGTRLTVV.

This chain connects TRBV20-1 to TRBJ2-7; 9 nucleotides align to TRBD2. The trim removed 3 bases at V and 1 base at J, leaving 1 base unmatched. Per germline, CDR1 DFQATT and CDR2 SNEGSKA (reference sequence). The CDR3 length is 13 residues. This chain's CDR3 is CSARAGGSYEQYF. In nucleotides, the CDR3 is TGCAGTGCTAGGGCGGGGGGGTCCTACGAGCAGTACTTC.

The genes are TRBV30 and TRBJ1-6; D is ambiguous. The length of the CDR3 is 14 residues. Germline V gene lookup returns CDR1 GTSNPN and CDR2 SVGIG (reference sequence). Trimming took off 5 bases at V and 7 bases at J, with 15 bases between the two ends. DNA of the CDR3: TGTGCCTGGTATCCGGGTTTGGTGAATTCACCCCTCCACTTT. Amino acid sequence: CAWYPGLVNSPLHF.

This clonotype was recorded at least ten times. This rearrangement joins TRBV7-2 to TRBJ1-1; maybe TRBD1 (5 bases). The CDR3 consists of 14 residues. Trimming removed 5 bases at V and 6 bases at J, with 16 bases between. Germline V gene lookup returns CDR1 SGHTA and CDR2 FQGNSA. CDR3 sequence: CASSLSAGEAEAFF. The CDR3 bases are TGTGCCAGCAGCCTTAGCGCGGGGGAGGCTGAAGCTTTCTTT.

Turning to this clonotype: This clone may be a read error of a much larger clone one base away. The rearrangement links TRBV7-2 to TRBJ1-1, with 9 bases that match TRBD1. The CDR3 has 16 residues. V trimming: 7 bases; J trimming: 3 bases; junction bases outside the gene matches: 12. Germline values: CDR1 SGHTA, CDR2 FQGNSA. This CDR3 reads CASNVPGQGTDTEAFF. The CDR3 nucleotides are TGTGCCAGCAACGTCCCGGGACAGGGTACGGACACTGAAGCTTTCTTT.

This clonotype was seen repeatedly, ten times or more. The J gene is TRBJ2-5, the V gene TRBV7-8; D is perhaps TRBD2 (6 bases). This CDR3 is 15 amino acids long. V lost 2 bases, J lost 4 bases, and 14 bases lay in between. Germline CDR1 is SGHVS and CDR2 is FQNEAQ. For the CDR3, the DNA is TGTGCCAGCAGCTTATTCGGGACTGAGAGAGAGACCCAGTACTTC. The encoded protein is CASSLFGTERETQYF.

This clonotype was counted ten times or more. The V call is TRBV7-2, the J call TRBJ1-2; D is possibly TRBD1 (5 bases). The CDR3 spans 17 residues. V shed 3 bases and J shed 3 bases, with 20 bases lying between them. Germline lookup yields CDR1 SGHTA and CDR2 FQGNSA. CDR3 nucleotide sequence: TGTGCCAGCAGCTTTAGCCCCCGTGGCCAAGGGGACTATGGCTACACCTTC. This encodes CASSFSPRGQGDYGYTF. Filled out from reference TRBV7-2 and TRBJ1-2, the complete variable domain reads GAGVSQSPSNKVTEKGKDVELRCDPISGHTALYWYRQSLGQGLEFLIYFQGNSAPDKSGLPSDRFSAERTGGSVSTLTIQRTQQEDSAVYLCASSFSPRGQGDYGYTFGSGTRLTVV.

This clonotype was seen at least ten times. This rearrangement joins TRBV12-3 or TRBV12-4 to TRBJ1-5; tentatively, D is TRBD1 (5 bases). V dropped 3 bases and J dropped 5 bases, with 26 bases sitting between them. The CDR3 loop spans 19 amino acids. The DNA for the CDR3 is TGTGCCAGCAGTTTCTTCTTCTTTGGGAGGCAGGGCCCTTATCAGCCCCAGCATTTT. It is translated as CASSFFFFGRQGPYQPQHF.

This clonotype was seen a few times. The chain joins TRBV2 to TRBJ2-1, with 11 bases matching TRBD2. The germline V gene has CDR1 SNHLY and CDR2 FYNNEI. This CDR3 comprises 16 residues. V was clipped by 1 base and J by 3 bases; unmatched bases: 2. CDR3 sequence: CASSEGLAGGYNEQFF. CDR3 nucleotide sequence: TGTGCCAGCAGTGAAGGGCTAGCGGGGGGCTACAATGAGCAGTTCTTC.

This clonotype was seen more than once but under ten times. The CDR3 DNA follows: TGCAGCGTCGCCGGGACAGGAGGAGAGACCCAGTACTTC. It specifies CSVAGTGGETQYF. J is TRBJ2-5 and V is TRBV29-1; TRBD1 aligns across 8 bases. V shed 6 bases and J 4 bases; nucleotides not matched to a gene: 7. The CDR3 is 13 amino acids. In germline, CDR1 is SQVTM, CDR2 ANQGSEA.

This clonotype was found many times. The genes are TRBV2 and TRBJ2-1, with 12 positions matching TRBD2. The CDR3 is made up of 15 amino acids. CDR1 is SNHLY and CDR2 is FYNNEI in the germline V gene. V lost 6 bases, J lost 8 bases, and 8 bases stayed unmatched. The CDR3 loop is CASSSLTSGSYEQFF. The CDR3 region has the DNA TGTGCCAGCAGCTCTTTGACTAGCGGGAGTTATGAGCAGTTCTTC. The full variable domain, completed using reference TRBV2 and TRBJ2-1, is EPEVTQTPSHQVTQMGQEVILRCVPISNHLYFYWYRQILGQKVEFLVSFYNNEISEKSEIFDDQFSVERPDGSNFTLKIRSTKLEDSAMYFCASSSLTSGSYEQFFGPGTRLTVL.

This clonotype is a singleton in its sample. The chain carries TRBV7-9 and TRBJ2-1, with 10 bases identical to TRBD2. The CDR3 contains 16 residues. Unmatched junction bases numbered 11, after V lost 5 bases and J lost 7 bases. CDR1 and CDR2 (germline): SEHNR, FQNEAQ (reference sequence). CDR3 loop: CASSPQESGRGNEQFF. The CDR3 nucleotides read TGTGCCAGCAGCCCCCAGGAAAGCGGGAGGGGGAATGAGCAGTTCTTC.

This chain uses TRBV28 with TRBJ2-7; D is perhaps TRBD1 or TRBD2 (5 bases each). CDR1 MDHEN and CDR2 SYDVKM come from the germline V gene. The CDR3 has 12 amino acids. V lost 5 bases, J lost 6 bases, and 11 bases lay in between. The CDR3 sequence is CASSAGTLEQYF. Written as DNA, the CDR3 is TGTGCCAGCAGTGCCGGGACGCTCGAGCAGTACTTC. Together with reference TRBV28 and TRBJ2-7, the CDR3 gives the full variable domain: DVKVTQSSRYLVKRTGEKVFLECVQDMDHENMFWYRQDPGLGLRLIYFSYDVKMKEKGDIPEGYSVSREKKERFSLILESASTNQTSMYLCASSAGTLEQYFGPGTRLTVT.

V and J are TRBV7-2 and TRBJ2-2; D call uncertain. Trimming removed 2 bases at V and 5 bases at J, with 9 bases between. The CDR3 has 14 residues. Germline assignment: CDR1 SGHTA and CDR2 FQGNSA. The CDR3, as DNA: TGTGCCAGCAGCTTAATTCGGGTTACCGGGGAGCTGTTTTTT. Translating it yields CASSLIRVTGELFF.

CDR3 region: CASRPGHSSYEQYF. The CDR3 DNA reads as TGTGCCAGCAGACCGGGACATTCCTCCTACGAGCAGTACTTC. The rearrangement links TRBV12-3 or TRBV12-4 to TRBJ2-7; D possibly corresponds to TRBD1 (6 bases). This CDR3 has 14 residues. Trimming took 6 bases from V and 0 from J, leaving 12 bases between them.

The table lists this clonotype with many counts. The rearrangement links TRBV12-5 to TRBJ2-4; unclear D gene. CDR1 LGHNT and CDR2 FRNRAP come from the germline V gene. The CDR3 sequence is 14 residues long. Between the trimmed V and J ends, which lost 8 bases and 0 bases, there was a span of 11 bases. Here the CDR3 reads CASQRALAKNIQYF. The CDR3 DNA reads TGTGCTAGTCAAAGGGCTCTAGCCAAAAACATTCAGTACTTC. The whole variable domain, remainder taken from reference TRBV12-5 and TRBJ2-4, is DARVTQTPRHKVTEMGQEVTMRCQPILGHNTVFWYRQTMMQGLELLAYFRNRAPLDDSGMPKDRFSAEMPDATLATLKIQPSEPRDSAVYFCASQRALAKNIQYFGAGTRLSVL.

This clonotype was seen at least ten times. A much larger clone differs by one base, so this may be a read error. The chain has TRBV7-2 and TRBJ2-1, with D perhaps being TRBD1 or TRBD2 (5 bases each). V dropped 0 bases and J dropped 0 bases, with 6 bases sitting between them. Per the germline V gene, CDR1 is SGHTA and CDR2 is FQGNSA. The CDR3 sequence is 15 residues long. The CDR3 DNA is TGTGCCAGCAGCTTAGCGGGGACCTCCTACAATGAGCAGTTCTTC. Amino acid sequence: CASSLAGTSYNEQFF.

This clonotype showed up just a few times. The chain links TRBV7-2 to TRBJ2-1; TRBD1 matches 7 bases. The J segment lost 2 bases and the V segment lost 5 bases, leaving 6 bases of the junction unmatched. The germline V gene has CDR1 SGHTA and CDR2 FQGNSA. The CDR3 sequence is 15 residues long. CDR3 region: CASSPFRGTYNEQFF. The CDR3 DNA sequence: TGTGCCAGCAGCCCGTTCAGGGGGACCTACAATGAGCAGTTCTTC.